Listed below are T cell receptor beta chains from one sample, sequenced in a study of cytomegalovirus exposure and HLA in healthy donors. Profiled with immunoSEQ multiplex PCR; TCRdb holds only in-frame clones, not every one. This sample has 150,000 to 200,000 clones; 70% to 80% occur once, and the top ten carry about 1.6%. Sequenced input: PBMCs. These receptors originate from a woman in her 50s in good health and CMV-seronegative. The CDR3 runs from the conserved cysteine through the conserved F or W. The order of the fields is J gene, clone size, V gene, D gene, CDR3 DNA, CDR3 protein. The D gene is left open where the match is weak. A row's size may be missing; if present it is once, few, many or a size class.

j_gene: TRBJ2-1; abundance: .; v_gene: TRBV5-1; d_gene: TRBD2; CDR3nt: TGCGCCAGCAGCTACTCTAGCGGAGCCTACAATGAGCAGTTCTTC; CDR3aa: CASSYSSGAYNEQFF
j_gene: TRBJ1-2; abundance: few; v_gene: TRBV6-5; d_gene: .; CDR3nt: TGTGCCAGCAGTACCCGGACAAAAAACTATGGCTACACCTTC; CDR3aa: CASSTRTKNYGYTF
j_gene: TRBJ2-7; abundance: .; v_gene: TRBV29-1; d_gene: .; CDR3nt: TGCAGCGTTGAATTTCCGGGACTTGGCGACTCCTACGAGCAGTACTTC; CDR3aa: CSVEFPGLGDSYEQYF
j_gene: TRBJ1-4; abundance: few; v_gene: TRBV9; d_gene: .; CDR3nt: TGTGCCAGCAGCGTGAGGGGGACTAATGAAAAACTGTTTTTT; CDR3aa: CASSVRGTNEKLFF
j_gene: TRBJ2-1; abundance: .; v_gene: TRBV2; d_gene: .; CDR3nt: TGTGCCAGCAGGTGGGAGCAAGGCTCCTACAATGAGCAGTTCTTC; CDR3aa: CASRWEQGSYNEQFF
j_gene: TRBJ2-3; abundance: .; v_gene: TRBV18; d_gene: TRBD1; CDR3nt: TGTGCCAGCTCAGCCCGACAGGGGAGAAGTACTCGGACAGATACGCAGTATTTT; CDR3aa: CASSARQGRSTRTDTQYF
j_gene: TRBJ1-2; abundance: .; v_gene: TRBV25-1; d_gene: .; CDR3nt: TGTGCCAGCAGTGAATTCCCAGGGGTGGACGGCTACACCTTC; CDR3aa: CASSEFPGVDGYTF
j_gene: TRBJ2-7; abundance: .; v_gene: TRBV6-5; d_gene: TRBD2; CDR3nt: TGTGCCAGCAGTTACTCGACCCAGCGGGGCTACGAGCAGTACTTC; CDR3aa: CASSYSTQRGYEQYF
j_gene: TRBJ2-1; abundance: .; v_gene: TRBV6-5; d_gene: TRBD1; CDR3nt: TGTGCCAGCAGCCCAACAGGGGGGTCCTACAATGAGCAGTTCTTC; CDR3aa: CASSPTGGSYNEQFF
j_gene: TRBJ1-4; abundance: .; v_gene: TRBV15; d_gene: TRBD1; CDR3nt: TGTGCCACCAGCCCCAAATTTGGGACAGGGAGGAGGGAAAAACTGTTTTTT; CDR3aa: CATSPKFGTGRREKLFF
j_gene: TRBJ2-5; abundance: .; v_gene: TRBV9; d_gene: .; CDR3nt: TGTGCCAGCAGCTCCAGACTAGAATCGACCCAGTACTTC; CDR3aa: CASSSRLESTQYF
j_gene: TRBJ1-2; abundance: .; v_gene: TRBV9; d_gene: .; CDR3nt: TGTGCCAGCACGGGGGTCTATGGCTACACCTTC; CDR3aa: CASTGVYGYTF
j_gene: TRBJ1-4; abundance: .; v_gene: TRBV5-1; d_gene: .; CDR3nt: TGCGCCAGCAGCTGGAGGCCGCCGGGTAAGGGAGGAAATGAAAAACTGTTTTTT; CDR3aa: CASSWRPPGKGGNEKLFF
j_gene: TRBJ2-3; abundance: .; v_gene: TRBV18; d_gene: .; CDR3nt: TGTGCCAGCTCAACAAGGTCCCAGGGCCACACAGATACGCAGTATTTT; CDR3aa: CASSTRSQGHTDTQYF
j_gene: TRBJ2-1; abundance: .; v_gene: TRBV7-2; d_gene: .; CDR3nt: TGTGCCAGCAGCGCGGACAGCTACAATGAGCAGTTCTTC; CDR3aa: CASSADSYNEQFF
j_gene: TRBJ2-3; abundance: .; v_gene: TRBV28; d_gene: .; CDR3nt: TGTGCCAGCAGTCCCAGGGGCAGGGCTAGGGATACGCAGTATTTT; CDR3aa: CASSPRGRARDTQYF
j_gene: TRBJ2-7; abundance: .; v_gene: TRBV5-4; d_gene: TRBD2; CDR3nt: TGTGCCAGCAGCTTGCTTCTAGCGGGATCTGAGCAGTACTTC; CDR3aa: CASSLLLAGSEQYF
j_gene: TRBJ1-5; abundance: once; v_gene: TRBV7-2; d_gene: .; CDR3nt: TGTGCCAGCAGCTTAGTTCCCTCGCAGGGAGGTCAGCCCCAGCATTTT; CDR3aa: CASSLVPSQGGQPQHF
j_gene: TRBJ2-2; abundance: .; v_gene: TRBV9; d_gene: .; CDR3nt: TGTGCCAGCAGCGTAGAGGGGGGGCGCACCACCGGGGAGCTGTTTTTT; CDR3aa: CASSVEGGRTTGELFF
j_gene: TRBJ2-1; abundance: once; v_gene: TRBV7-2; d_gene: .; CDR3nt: TGTGCCAGCAGCTTAGCCGTGTCCTACAATGAGCAGTTCTTC; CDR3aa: CASSLAVSYNEQFF
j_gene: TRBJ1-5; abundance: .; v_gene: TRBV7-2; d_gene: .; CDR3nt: TGTGCCAGCAGCCCTCGAGGGAGGTCGGAGCAGCCCCAGCATTTT; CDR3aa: CASSPRGRSEQPQHF
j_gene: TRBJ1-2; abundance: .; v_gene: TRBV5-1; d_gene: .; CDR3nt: TGCGCCAGCAGCTTGTTCACAGGGACCGGCTACACCTTC; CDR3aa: CASSLFTGTGYTF
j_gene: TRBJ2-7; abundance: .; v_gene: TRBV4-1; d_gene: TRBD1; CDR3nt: TGCGCCAGCAGCTACGGACAGGGCGAGCAGTACTTC; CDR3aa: CASSYGQGEQYF
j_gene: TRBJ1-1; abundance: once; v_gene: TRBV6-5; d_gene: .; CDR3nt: TGTGCCAGCAGTTACGGCAAGAACACTGAAGCTTTCTTT; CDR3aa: CASSYGKNTEAFF
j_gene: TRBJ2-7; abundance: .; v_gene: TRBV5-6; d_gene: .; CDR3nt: TGTGCCAGCATCTCTAGGGCAGGGGGGAGCTACGAGCAGTACTTC; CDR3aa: CASISRAGGSYEQYF
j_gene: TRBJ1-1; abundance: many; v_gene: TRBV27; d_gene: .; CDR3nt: TGTGCCAGCAGTTTATCACCTGCCCTCGGGGCTTTCTTT; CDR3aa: CASSLSPALGAFF
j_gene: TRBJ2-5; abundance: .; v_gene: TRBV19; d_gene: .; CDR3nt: TGTGCCAGTAGTATAGGGTACAGCCCAGAAGAGACCCAGTACTTC; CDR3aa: CASSIGYSPEETQYF
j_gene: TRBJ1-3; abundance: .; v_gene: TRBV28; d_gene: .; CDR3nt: TGTGCCAGCAGTATAGCCCTAAGAACGAACTCTGGAAACACCATATATTTT; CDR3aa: CASSIALRTNSGNTIYF
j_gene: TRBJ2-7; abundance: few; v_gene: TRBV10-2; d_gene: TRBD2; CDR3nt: TGCGCCAGCAGACCCGGGACTAGCGGGAACAACGAGCAGTACTTC; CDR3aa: CASRPGTSGNNEQYF
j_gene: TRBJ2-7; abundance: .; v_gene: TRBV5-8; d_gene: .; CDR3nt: TGTGCCAGCAGCCTCGGGTTGGGGCAGGGGAACGAGCAGTACTTC; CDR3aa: CASSLGLGQGNEQYF
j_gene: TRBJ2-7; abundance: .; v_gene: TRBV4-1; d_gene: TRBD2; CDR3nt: TGCGCCAGCAGCCAAGCGGGAGGGCCGAGGGAGCAGTACTTC; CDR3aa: CASSQAGGPREQYF
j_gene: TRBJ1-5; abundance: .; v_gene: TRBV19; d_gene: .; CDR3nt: TGTGCCAGTAGGGTAGAACAGGGCAGTCAGCCCCAGCATTTT; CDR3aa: CASRVEQGSQPQHF
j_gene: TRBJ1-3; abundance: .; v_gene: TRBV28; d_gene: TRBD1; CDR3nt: TGTGCCAGCAGCCGTGGGACAGCCTCTGGAAACACCATATATTTT; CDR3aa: CASSRGTASGNTIYF
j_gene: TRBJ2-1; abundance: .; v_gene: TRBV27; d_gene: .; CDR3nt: TGTGCCAGTAAACAGGGATTATCATACAATGAGCAGTTCTTC; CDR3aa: CASKQGLSYNEQFF
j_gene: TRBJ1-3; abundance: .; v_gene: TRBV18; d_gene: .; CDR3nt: TGTGCCAGCTCACCGAGCGGGGTATCTGGAAACACCATATATTTT; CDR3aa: CASSPSGVSGNTIYF
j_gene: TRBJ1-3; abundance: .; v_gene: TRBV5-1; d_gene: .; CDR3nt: TGCGCCAGCAGCTTCTTGGACAGCCGCTCTGGAAACACCATATATTTT; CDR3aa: CASSFLDSRSGNTIYF
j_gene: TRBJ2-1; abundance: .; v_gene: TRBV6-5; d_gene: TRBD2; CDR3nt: TGTGCCAGCAGGAGGACTAGCGGGGGCAATGAGCAGTTCTTC; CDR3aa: CASRRTSGGNEQFF
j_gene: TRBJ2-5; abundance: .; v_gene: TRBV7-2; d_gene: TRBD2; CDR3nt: TGTGCCAGCAGCTTAGCGGGGGGGGGAGAGACCCAGTACTTC; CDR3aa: CASSLAGGGETQYF
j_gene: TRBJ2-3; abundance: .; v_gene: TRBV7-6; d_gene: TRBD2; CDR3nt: TGTGCCAGCAGCCGTACTAGCGGGAGTACAGATACGCAGTATTTT; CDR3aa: CASSRTSGSTDTQYF
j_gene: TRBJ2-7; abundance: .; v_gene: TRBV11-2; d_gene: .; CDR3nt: TGTGCCAGCAGAATGCCGGGGGGCAGAACCTACGAGCAGTACTTC; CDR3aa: CASRMPGGRTYEQYF
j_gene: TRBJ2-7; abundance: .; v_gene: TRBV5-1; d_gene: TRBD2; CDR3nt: TGCGCCAGCAGCTTGTCGACTAGCGGGGGGTCCTACGAGCAGTACTTC; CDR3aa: CASSLSTSGGSYEQYF
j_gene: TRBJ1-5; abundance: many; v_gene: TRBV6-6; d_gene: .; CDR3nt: TGTGCCAGCAGCGGACAGAATAGCAATCAGCCCCAGCATTTT; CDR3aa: CASSGQNSNQPQHF
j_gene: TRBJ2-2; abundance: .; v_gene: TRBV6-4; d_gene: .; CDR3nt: TGTGCCAGCACCACTAAGAACCGGGACATCGACACCGGGGAGCTGTTTTTT; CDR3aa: CASTTKNRDIDTGELFF
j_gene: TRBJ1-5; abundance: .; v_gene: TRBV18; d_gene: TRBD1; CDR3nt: TGTGCCAGCTCTCGGGACAGCGGCAATCAGCCCCAGCATTTT; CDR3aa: CASSRDSGNQPQHF
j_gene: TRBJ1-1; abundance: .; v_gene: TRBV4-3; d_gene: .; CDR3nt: TGCGCCAGCAGCCAAGATCGGGGGATGAACACTGAGGCTTTCTTT; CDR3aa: CASSQDRGMNTEAFF
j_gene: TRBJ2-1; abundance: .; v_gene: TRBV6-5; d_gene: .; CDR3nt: TGTGCCAGCAGCAACGGGGGTGTCAATGAGCAGTTCTTC; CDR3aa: CASSNGGVNEQFF
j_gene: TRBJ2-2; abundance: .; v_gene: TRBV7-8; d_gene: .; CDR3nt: TGTGCCAGCAGCCCTCGGACTGACACCGGGGAGCTGTTTTTT; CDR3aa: CASSPRTDTGELFF
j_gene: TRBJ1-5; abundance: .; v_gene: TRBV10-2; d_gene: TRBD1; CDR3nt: TGCGCCAGCAGCCGGGACAGGGGGAATCAGCCCCAGCATTTT; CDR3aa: CASSRDRGNQPQHF
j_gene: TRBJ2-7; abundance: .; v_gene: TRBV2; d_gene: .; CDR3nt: TGTGCCAGCAGACCCGCTGGGAGCTCCTACGAGCAGTACTTC; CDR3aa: CASRPAGSSYEQYF
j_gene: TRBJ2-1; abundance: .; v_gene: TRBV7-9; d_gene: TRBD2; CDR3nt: TGTGCCAGCAGCTCCACTAGCGGAAGCTCCTACAATGAGCAGTTCTTC; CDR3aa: CASSSTSGSSYNEQFF
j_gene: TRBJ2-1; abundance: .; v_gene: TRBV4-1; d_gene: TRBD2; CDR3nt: TGCGCCAGCAGCCAGGGCGCGGGGGGGGGCAACTTAGGATCCTACAATGAGCAGTTCTTC; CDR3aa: CASSQGAGGGNLGSYNEQFF
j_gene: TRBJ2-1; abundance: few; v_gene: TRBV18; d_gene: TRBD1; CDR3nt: TGTGCCAGCTCACCACCGCGACAGGGGGCAAACAATGAGCAGTTCTTC; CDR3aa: CASSPPRQGANNEQFF
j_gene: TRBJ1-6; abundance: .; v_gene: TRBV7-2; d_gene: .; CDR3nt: TGTGCCAGCAGCCCCGCCTCGGCGGTAGGTTCACCCCTCCACTTT; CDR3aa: CASSPASAVGSPLHF
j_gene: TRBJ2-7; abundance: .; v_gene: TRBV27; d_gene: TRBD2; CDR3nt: TGTGCCAGCAAAAGGGCGGGAGGGCAGTACTTC; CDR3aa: CASKRAGGQYF